Following are 5 T cell receptor beta chains from one sample sequenced in a study of beta chain features in type 1 diabetes. No antigen has been assigned to these receptors. Every bit of the isolated RNA underwent reverse transcription, so sequencing read expressed TCRB transcripts. The method was immunoSEQ multiplex PCR; TCRdb's version includes in-frame clones alone and lacks a portion of them. The sample includes approximately 100,000 clones, under 30% of them seen just once. Study observations and caveats: In all four CD4+ subsets, TCRB CDR3 length was significantly, moderately reduced in type 1 diabetes.

The sample was central memory CD4+ T cells from blood. These receptors were obtained from a woman aged 18-29 years with type 1 diabetes.

This clone has more than one count but fewer than ten. The chain joins TRBV7-2 to TRBJ2-1; 9 bases align to TRBD1. In germline, CDR1 is SGHTA, CDR2 FQGNSA. Germline trimming cut 5 bases from V and 10 bases from J; bases unmatched to any gene: 9. The CDR3 contains 14 residues. The CDR3 sequence: CASSPPGQGMEQFF. The CDR3 DNA sequence: TGTGCCAGCAGCCCCCCCGGACAGGGGATGGAGCAGTTCTTC.

This clone was found a few times. The V gene is TRBV5-1, the J gene TRBJ2-6; 8 bases are shared with TRBD1. V was clipped by 1 base and J by 1 base; unmatched bases: 4. Germline CDR1 SGHRS, CDR2 YFSETQ. The CDR3 has 17 residues. The CDR3 spells CASSLSGGASGANVLTF. CDR3 nucleotide sequence: TGCGCCAGCAGCTTGTCAGGGGGCGCATCTGGGGCCAACGTCCTGACTTTC.

V gene TRBV2 combines with J gene TRBJ2-7; D perhaps matches TRBD2 (6 bases). Trimming took 6 bases from V and 1 from J, leaving 19 bases between them. This CDR3 contains 16 residues. The germline CDR1 and CDR2 sequences are SNHLY and FYNNEI. The CDR3 sequence is CASSGPEGTLSYEQYF. CDR3 DNA sequence: TGTGCCAGCAGCGGCCCGGAGGGCACCCTATCCTACGAGCAGTACTTC.

This chain joins TRBV5-1 and TRBJ1-5; D might be TRBD1 (5 bases). This CDR3 comprises 16 residues. Germline assignment: CDR1 SGHRS and CDR2 YFSETQ. Trimming removed 4 bases from V and 0 bases from J, with 14 bases in between. CDR3 nucleotide sequence: TGCGCCAGCAGCCCAGACGGGGGTGGTAGCAATCAGCCCCAGCATTTT. Amino acids: CASSPDGGGSNQPQHF.

This chain uses TRBV11-2 with TRBJ2-3; 14 bases align to TRBD2. The V and J ends lost 4 bases and 4 bases, in that order; junction bases with no gene match: 10. The CDR3 runs to 18 residues. CDR1 is SGHAT and CDR2 is FQNNGV in the germline V gene. The CDR3, as DNA: TGTGCCAGCAGCTGGGGGGGACTAGCGGGAGACTGGGCAGATACGCAGTATTTT. Protein product: CASSWGGLAGDWADTQYF.